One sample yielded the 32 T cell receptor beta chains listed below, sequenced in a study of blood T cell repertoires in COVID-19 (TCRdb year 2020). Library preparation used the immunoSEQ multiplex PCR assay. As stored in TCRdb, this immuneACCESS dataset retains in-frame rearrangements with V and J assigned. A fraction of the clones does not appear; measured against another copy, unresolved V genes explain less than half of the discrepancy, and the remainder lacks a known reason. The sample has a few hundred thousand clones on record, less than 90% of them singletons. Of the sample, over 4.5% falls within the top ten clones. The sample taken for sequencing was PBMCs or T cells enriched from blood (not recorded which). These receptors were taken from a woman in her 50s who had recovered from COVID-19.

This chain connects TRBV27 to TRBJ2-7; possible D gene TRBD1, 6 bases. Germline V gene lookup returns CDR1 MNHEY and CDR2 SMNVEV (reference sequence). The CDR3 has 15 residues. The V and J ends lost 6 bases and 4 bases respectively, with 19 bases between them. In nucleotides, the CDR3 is TGTGCCAGCAGCAGGGGCGACAGGTTTCGTTACGAGCAGTACTTC. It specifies CASSRGDRFRYEQYF.

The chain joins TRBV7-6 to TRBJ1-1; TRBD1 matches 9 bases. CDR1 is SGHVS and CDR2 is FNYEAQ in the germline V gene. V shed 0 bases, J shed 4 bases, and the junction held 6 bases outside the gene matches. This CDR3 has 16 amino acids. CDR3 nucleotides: TGTGCCAGCAGCTTAGCGCAGACAGGGGGGGGCACTGAAGCTTTCTTT. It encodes CASSLAQTGGGTEAFF.

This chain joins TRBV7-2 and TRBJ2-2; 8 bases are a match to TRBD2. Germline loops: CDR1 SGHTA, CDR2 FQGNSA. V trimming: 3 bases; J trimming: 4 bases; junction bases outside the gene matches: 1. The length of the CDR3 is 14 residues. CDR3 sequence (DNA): TGTGCCAGCAGCTTTAGCGGGGTCACCGGGGAGCTGTTTTTT. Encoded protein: CASSFSGVTGELFF.

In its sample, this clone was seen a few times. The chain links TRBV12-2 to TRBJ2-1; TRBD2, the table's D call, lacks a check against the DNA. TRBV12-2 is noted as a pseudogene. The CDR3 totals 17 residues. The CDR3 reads CASRLGAPRGINNEQFF. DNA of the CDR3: TGTGCAAGTCGCTTAGGGGCTCCCAGAGGGATCAACAATGAGCAGTTCTTC.

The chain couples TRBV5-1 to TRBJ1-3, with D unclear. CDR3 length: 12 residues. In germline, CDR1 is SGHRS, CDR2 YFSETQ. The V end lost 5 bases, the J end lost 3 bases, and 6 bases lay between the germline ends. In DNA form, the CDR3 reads TGCGCCAGCAGGAGAGATGGAAACACCATATATTTT. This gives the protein CASRRDGNTIYF.

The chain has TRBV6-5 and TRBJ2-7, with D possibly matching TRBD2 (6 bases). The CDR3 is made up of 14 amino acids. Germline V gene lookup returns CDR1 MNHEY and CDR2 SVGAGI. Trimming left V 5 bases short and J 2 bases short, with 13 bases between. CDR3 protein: CASSNGLNTYEQYF. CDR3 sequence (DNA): TGTGCCAGCAGTAACGGACTAAATACCTACGAGCAGTACTTC.

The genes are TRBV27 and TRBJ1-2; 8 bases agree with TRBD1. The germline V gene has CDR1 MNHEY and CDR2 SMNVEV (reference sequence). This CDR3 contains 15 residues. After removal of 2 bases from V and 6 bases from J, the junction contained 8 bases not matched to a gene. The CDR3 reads CASSLTRTGWNGYTF. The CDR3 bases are TGTGCCAGCAGTTTAACCCGGACAGGGTGGAATGGCTACACCTTC.

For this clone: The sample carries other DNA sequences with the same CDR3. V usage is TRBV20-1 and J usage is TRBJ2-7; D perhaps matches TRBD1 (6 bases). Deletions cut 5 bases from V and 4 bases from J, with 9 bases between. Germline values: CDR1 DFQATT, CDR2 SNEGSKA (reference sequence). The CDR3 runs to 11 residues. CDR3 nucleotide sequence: TGCAGTGCTGCGGACAGTTACGAGCAGTACTTC. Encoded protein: CSAADSYEQYF.

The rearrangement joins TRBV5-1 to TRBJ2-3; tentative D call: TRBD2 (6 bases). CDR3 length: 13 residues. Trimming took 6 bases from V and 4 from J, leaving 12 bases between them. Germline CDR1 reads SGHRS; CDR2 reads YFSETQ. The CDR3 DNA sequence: TGCGCCAGCAACCTCCGCGGGGCAGATACGCAGTATTTT. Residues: CASNLRGADTQYF.

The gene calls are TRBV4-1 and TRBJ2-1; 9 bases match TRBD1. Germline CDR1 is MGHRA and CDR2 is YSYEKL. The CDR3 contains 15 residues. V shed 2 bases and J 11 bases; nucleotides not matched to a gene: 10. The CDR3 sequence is CASSQNNGQGMKQFF. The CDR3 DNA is TGCGCCAGCAGCCAAAATAACGGACAGGGGATGAAGCAGTTCTTC.

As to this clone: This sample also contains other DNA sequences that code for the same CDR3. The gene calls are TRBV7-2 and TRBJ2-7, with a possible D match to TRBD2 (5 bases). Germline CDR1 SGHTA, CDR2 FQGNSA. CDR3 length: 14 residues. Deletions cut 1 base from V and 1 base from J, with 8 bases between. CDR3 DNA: TGTGCCAGCAGCTTAGTGGCGGGTTCCTACGAGCAGTACTTC. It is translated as CASSLVAGSYEQYF.

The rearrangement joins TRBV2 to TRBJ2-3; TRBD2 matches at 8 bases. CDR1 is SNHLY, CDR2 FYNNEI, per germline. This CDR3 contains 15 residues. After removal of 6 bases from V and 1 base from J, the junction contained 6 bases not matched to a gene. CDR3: CASSRGGFGTDTQYF. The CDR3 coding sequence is TGTGCCAGCAGCCGGGGGGGGTTCGGCACAGATACGCAGTATTTT.

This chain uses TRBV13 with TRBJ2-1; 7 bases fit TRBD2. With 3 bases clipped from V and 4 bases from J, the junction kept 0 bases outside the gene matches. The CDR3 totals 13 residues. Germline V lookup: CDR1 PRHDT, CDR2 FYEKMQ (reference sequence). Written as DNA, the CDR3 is TGTGCCAGCAGCTTGCGGGGGTACAATGAGCAGTTCTTC. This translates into CASSLRGYNEQFF.

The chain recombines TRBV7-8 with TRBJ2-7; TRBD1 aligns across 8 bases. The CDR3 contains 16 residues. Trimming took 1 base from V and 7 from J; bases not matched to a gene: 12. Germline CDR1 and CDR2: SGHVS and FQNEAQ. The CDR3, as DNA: TGTGCCAGCAGCTTAGGGGTTAGGGCAGGGGGCAGTGAGCAGTACTTC. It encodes CASSLGVRAGGSEQYF.

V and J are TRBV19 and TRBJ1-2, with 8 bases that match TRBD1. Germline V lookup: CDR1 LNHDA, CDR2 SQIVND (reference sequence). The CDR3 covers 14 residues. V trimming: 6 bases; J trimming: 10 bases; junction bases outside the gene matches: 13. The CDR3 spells CASSDFNSQGDYTF. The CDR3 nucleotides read TGTGCCAGTAGCGACTTCAATTCACAGGGGGACTACACCTTC.

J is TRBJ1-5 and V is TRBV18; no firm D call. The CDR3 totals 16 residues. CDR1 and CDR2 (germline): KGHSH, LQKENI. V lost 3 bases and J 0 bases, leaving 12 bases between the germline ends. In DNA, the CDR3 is TGTGCCAGCTCACCCGGGGTTGGGGATAGCAATCAGCCCCAGCATTTT. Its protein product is CASSPGVGDSNQPQHF.

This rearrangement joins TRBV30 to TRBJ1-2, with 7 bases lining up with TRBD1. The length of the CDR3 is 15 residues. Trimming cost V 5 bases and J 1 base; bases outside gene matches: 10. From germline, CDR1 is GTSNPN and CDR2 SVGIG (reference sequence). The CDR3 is CAWGRQGIINYGYTF. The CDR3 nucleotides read TGTGCCTGGGGCAGACAGGGCATCATTAACTATGGCTACACCTTC.

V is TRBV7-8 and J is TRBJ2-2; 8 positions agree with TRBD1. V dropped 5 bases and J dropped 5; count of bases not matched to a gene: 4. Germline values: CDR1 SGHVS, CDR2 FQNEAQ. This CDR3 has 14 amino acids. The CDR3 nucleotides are TGTGCCAGCAGCCGTCAGGGGGCAACCGGGGAGCTGTTTTTT. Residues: CASSRQGATGELFF.

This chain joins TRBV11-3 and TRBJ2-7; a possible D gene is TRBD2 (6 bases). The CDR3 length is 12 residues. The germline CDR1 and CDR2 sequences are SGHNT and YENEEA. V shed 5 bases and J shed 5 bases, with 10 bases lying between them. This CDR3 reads CASSQTGDEQYF. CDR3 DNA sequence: TGTGCCAGCAGCCAGACGGGAGACGAGCAGTACTTC.

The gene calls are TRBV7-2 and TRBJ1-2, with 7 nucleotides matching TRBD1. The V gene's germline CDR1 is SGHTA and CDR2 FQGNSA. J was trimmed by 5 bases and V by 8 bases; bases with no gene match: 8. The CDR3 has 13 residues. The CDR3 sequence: CASGTGVDYGYTF. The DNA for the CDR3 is TGTGCCAGCGGCACAGGGGTGGATTATGGCTACACCTTC.

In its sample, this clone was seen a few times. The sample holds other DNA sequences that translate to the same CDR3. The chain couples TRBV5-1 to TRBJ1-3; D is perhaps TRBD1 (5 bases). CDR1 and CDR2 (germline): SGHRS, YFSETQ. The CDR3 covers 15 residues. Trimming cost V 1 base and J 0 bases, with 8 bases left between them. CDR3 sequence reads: CASSLLGDSGNTIYF. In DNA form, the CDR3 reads TGCGCCAGCAGCTTGCTAGGGGACTCTGGAAACACCATATATTTT.

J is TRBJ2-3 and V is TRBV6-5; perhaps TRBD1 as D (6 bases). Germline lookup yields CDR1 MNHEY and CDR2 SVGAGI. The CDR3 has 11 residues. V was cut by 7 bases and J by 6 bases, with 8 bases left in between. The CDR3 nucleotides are TGTGCCAGCACAGGGGTTGATACGCAGTATTTT. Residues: CASTGVDTQYF.

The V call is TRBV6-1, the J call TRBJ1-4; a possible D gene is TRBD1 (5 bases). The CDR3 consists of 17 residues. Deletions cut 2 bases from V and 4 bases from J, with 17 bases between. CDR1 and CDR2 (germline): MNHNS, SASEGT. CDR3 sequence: CASSELPRGGNNEKLFF. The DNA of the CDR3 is TGTGCCAGCAGTGAACTCCCCCGCGGGGGGAATAATGAAAAACTGTTTTTT.

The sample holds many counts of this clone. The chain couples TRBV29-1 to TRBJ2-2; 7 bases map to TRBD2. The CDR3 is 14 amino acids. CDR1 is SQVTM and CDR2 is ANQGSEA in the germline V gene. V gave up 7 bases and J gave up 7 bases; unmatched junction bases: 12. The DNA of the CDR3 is TGCAGCGGAAGAGGCGGGAGTGAGGTCGGGGAGCTGTTTTTT. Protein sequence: CSGRGGSEVGELFF.

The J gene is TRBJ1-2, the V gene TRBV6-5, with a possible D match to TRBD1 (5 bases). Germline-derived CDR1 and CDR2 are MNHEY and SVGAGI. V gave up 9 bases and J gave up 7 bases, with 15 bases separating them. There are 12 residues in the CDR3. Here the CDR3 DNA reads TGTGCCAGTTGGGGGGAGGCGGGTGGCTACACCTTC. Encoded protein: CASWGEAGGYTF.

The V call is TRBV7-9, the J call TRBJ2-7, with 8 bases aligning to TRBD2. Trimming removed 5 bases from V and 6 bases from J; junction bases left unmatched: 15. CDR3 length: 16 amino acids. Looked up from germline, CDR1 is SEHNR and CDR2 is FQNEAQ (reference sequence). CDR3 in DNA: TGTGCCAGCAGCCGCGGCGGGGGGACTAGTGTTCGCGAGCAGTACTTC. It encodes CASSRGGGTSVREQYF.

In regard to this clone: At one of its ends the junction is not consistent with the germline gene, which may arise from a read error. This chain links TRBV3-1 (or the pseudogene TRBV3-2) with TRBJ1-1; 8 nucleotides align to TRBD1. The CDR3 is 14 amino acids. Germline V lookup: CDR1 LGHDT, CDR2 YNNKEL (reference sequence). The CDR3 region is CASSQGQGNPEAFF. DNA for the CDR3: TGTGCCAGCAGCCAAGGACAGGGGAACCCTGAAGCTTTCTTT.

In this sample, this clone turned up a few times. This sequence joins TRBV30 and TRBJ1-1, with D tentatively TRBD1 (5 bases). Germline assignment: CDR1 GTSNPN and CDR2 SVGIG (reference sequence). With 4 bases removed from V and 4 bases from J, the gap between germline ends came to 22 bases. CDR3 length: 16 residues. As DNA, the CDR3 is TGTGCCTGGATGCCCAGAGAGACCGGCGGGGGCACTGAAGCTTTCTTT. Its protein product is CAWMPRETGGGTEAFF.

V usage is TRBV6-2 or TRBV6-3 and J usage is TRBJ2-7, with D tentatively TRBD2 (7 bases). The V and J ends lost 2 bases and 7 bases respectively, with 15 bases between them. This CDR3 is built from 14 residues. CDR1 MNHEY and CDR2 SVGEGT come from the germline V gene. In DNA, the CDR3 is TGTGCCAGCAGTTACCCCGGCGGGGGCAGAGAGCAGTACTTC. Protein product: CASSYPGGGREQYF.

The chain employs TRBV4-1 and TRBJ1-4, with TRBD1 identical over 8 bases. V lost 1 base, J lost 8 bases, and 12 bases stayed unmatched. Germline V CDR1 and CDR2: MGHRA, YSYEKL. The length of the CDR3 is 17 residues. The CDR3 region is CASSQAIISGGWEKLFF. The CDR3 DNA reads TGCGCCAGCAGCCAAGCGATCATATCAGGGGGCTGGGAAAAACTGTTTTTT.

The CDR3: CAWSSYGGRYGYTF. In DNA form, the CDR3 reads TGTGCCTGGAGTTCTTACGGCGGGCGGTATGGCTACACCTTC. The chain is built from TRBV30 and TRBJ1-2; D is undetermined. Germline-derived CDR1 and CDR2 are GTSNPN and SVGIG (reference sequence). This CDR3 comprises 14 residues. The germline V and J ends were trimmed by 2 bases and 5 bases, with 15 bases remaining between them.

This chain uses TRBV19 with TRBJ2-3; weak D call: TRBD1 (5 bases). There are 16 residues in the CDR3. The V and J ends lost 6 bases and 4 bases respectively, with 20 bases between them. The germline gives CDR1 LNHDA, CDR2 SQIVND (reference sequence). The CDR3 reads CASSSTSTQGPDTQYF. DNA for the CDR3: TGTGCCAGTAGCTCTACATCGACCCAGGGTCCAGATACGCAGTATTTT.